Below, 8 T cell receptor beta chains from the same sample are listed, as sequenced in a study of blood T cell repertoires in COVID-19. TCRdb keeps only in-frame clones here, not all; method: immunoSEQ multiplex PCR. Counted here are roughly 82,000 clones, approximately 82% occurring once; the ten biggest clones make up around 9.3%. What was sequenced was peripheral blood. The source of these receptors is a man in his 60s with acute or convalescent COVID-19.

V is TRBV2 and J is TRBJ1-1; 8 bases align to TRBD1. There are 14 residues in the CDR3. Germline values: CDR1 SNHLY, CDR2 FYNNEI. V shed 6 bases and J 4 bases; nucleotides not matched to a gene: 7. The CDR3 is CASRDREGPTEAFF. In nucleotides, the CDR3 is TGTGCCAGCAGGGACAGGGAGGGGCCCACTGAAGCTTTCTTT.

A single count supports this clone. The V call is TRBV5-1, the J call TRBJ1-6, with a possible D match to TRBD1 (6 bases). Trimming cost V 7 bases and J 5 bases, with 13 bases left between them. The CDR3 has 14 residues. Germline lookup yields CDR1 SGHRS and CDR2 YFSETQ. This CDR3 reads CASRPRTDNSPLHF. The DNA of the CDR3 is TGCGCCAGCCGCCCACGGACAGATAATTCACCCCTCCACTTT.

The chain combines TRBV7-2 with TRBJ1-3; 7 bases map to TRBD1. J gave up 2 bases and V 5 bases, and 6 bases lay outside the gene matches. CDR3 length: 15 residues. Germline CDR1 reads SGHTA; CDR2 reads FQGNSA. The chain's CDR3 is CASSPTGPPGNTIYF. The CDR3 DNA follows: TGTGCCAGCAGCCCGACAGGGCCCCCTGGAAACACCATATATTTT. Full variable domain (remainder filled in from reference TRBV7-2 and TRBJ1-3): GAGVSQSPSNKVTEKGKDVELRCDPISGHTALYWYRQSLGQGLEFLIYFQGNSAPDKSGLPSDRFSAERTGGSVSTLTIQRTQQEDSAVYLCASSPTGPPGNTIYFGEGSWLTVV.

Of note for this clone: At one boundary the junction diverges from the germline segment, which might be a read error. The chain has TRBV6-1 and TRBJ2-7; D remains unclear. The CDR3 is 12 residues long. The germline V gene encodes CDR1 MNHNS and CDR2 SASEGT. DNA of the CDR3: TGTGCCAGCAGAGAAGGCGACTACGAGCAGTACTTC. Its translation: CASREGDYEQYF.

The chain has TRBV19 and TRBJ2-3; TRBD2 matches 12 bases. Per the germline V gene, CDR1 is LNHDA and CDR2 is SQIVND (reference sequence). The CDR3 covers 16 residues. Trimming cost V 4 bases and J 1 base; bases outside gene matches: 3. CDR3 residues: CASSRASGGGTDTQYF. In DNA, the CDR3 is TGTGCCAGTAGTAGGGCTAGCGGGGGGGGCACAGATACGCAGTATTTT.

The chain uses TRBV2 and TRBJ1-1; no clear D gene. The CDR3 covers 13 residues. CDR1 is SNHLY and CDR2 is FYNNEI in the germline V gene. V lost 7 bases, J lost 0 bases, and 9 bases lay in between. The CDR3 loop is CASNSLLNTEAFF. In DNA, the CDR3 is TGTGCCAGCAATAGCTTATTGAACACTGAAGCTTTCTTT. The variable domain in full, completed from reference TRBV2 and TRBJ1-1, reads EPEVTQTPSHQVTQMGQEVILRCVPISNHLYFYWYRQILGQKVEFLVSFYNNEISEKSEIFDDQFSVERPDGSNFTLKIRSTKLEDSAMYFCASNSLLNTEAFFGQGTRLTVV.

The genes are TRBV9 and TRBJ2-3, with 8 nucleotides matching TRBD2. Trimming took 2 bases from V and 5 from J; bases not matched to a gene: 4. CDR3 size: 14 residues. CDR1 SGDLS and CDR2 YYNGEE come from the germline V gene. The CDR3 DNA sequence: TGTGCCAGCAGCGTGACGGGGGGGCTAGATACGCAGTATTTT. Translated: CASSVTGGLDTQYF.

This clone has more than one count but fewer than ten. The CDR3 region is CASSGGGRYVTGELFF. The CDR3 DNA follows: TGTGCCAGCAGCGGAGGAGGGAGGTACGTCACCGGGGAGCTGTTTTTT. V gene TRBV9 combines with J gene TRBJ2-2, with D maybe TRBD2 (6 bases). This CDR3 spans 16 amino acids. Germline lookup yields CDR1 SGDLS and CDR2 YYNGEE. Trimming cost V 3 bases and J 4 bases, with 16 bases left between them.